A selection of T cell receptor beta chains follows, all from one sample in a study of blood T cell repertoires in COVID-19. Libraries were prepared by immunoSEQ multiplex PCR; TCRdb keeps only in-frame clonotypes and omits some of them. Of about 190,000 clones in the sample, 89% are singletons; the top ten hold 6.5% to 8.5%. The material sequenced was peripheral blood. Every receptor here comes from a man aged 35-49 years with acute or convalescent COVID-19. The CDR3 runs from the conserved cysteine through the conserved F or W. The D gene is left open where the match is weak. The listing skips clone size in some rows; elsewhere it reads once, few, many or a size class.

D,size,V,J,DNA,CDR3
.,.,TRBV7-3,TRBJ2-3,TGTGCCAGCAGCTTTACTAGGGCAGATACGCAGTATTTT,CASSFTRADTQYF
.,.,TRBV4-1,TRBJ2-2,TGCGCCAGCAGCCAATCCCCAGGGGGGTTTGGCGGGGAGCTGTTTTTT,CASSQSPGGFGGELFF
TRBD2,.,TRBV19,TRBJ2-3,TGTGCCAGTAGTATAGGGACTAGCGGGGGGCCGGGCACAGATACGCAGTATTTT,CASSIGTSGGPGTDTQYF
.,.,TRBV4-3,TRBJ1-4,TGCGCCAGCAGCCAAGATATGCGTGAAAAACTGTTTTTT,CASSQDMREKLFF
.,.,TRBV3-1/TRBV3-2,TRBJ2-4,TGTGCCAGCAACAACGGGGGAGCCAAAAACATTCAGTACTTC,CASNNGGAKNIQYF
.,.,TRBV18,TRBJ1-1,TGTGCCAGCTCACCTCCAGACTTGAACACTGAAGCTTTCTTT,CASSPPDLNTEAFF
TRBD1,.,TRBV7-9,TRBJ1-1,TGTGCCAGCAGCTTCACACAGGGGCAGAACACTGAAGCTTTCTTT,CASSFTQGQNTEAFF
TRBD1,.,TRBV5-8,TRBJ1-2,TGTGCCAGCAGCCCCCGGGACAGGGCTTTCTATGGCTACACCTTC,CASSPRDRAFYGYTF
TRBD2,.,TRBV6-5,TRBJ2-1,TGTGCCAGCAGGGGGAGCGGGGGGGCATATGAGCAGTTCTTC,CASRGSGGAYEQFF
.,.,TRBV4-1,TRBJ1-1,TGCGCCAGCAGCCCCGCCGGGAGTATGAACACTGAAGCTTTCTTT,CASSPAGSMNTEAFF
TRBD1,.,TRBV24-1,TRBJ1-4,TGTGCCACCAGTGGTCAGGGGGCGAATGAAAAACTGTTTTTT,CATSGQGANEKLFF
TRBD2,.,TRBV28,TRBJ2-7,TGTGCCAGCAGTGCTGCCGGGACGGGGGGGGCCTACGAGCAGTACTTC,CASSAAGTGGAYEQYF
.,.,TRBV6-5,TRBJ1-2,TGTGCCAGCAGGGCAGGGGACTATGGCTACACCTTC,CASRAGDYGYTF
.,few,TRBV10-2,TRBJ1-4,TGCGCCAGCAGTGATTGGGGGAGGGATGAAAAACTGTTTTTT,CASSDWGRDEKLFF
.,.,TRBV6-5,TRBJ1-4,TGTGCCAGCAGTACGGGGGGGCGGAATGAAAAACTGTTTTTT,CASSTGGRNEKLFF
.,.,TRBV28,TRBJ2-7,TGTGCCAGCAGTTTCGACAGTTATTACGAGCAGTACTTC,CASSFDSYYEQYF
TRBD1,.,TRBV19,TRBJ2-7,TGTGCCACAGAGGGGGCAATTACTTACGAGCAGTACTTC,CATEGAITYEQYF
TRBD1,.,TRBV28,TRBJ2-7,TGTGCCAGCAGCCCATACGGGACAGGGGACTCCTACGAGCAGTACTTC,CASSPYGTGDSYEQYF
.,.,TRBV18,TRBJ2-1,TGTGCCAGCTCGCCGGGATCCTACAATGAGCAGTTCTTC,CASSPGSYNEQFF
.,.,TRBV5-4,TRBJ2-3,TGTGCCAGCAGTCGCCCGCAGGGAAGCACAGATACGCAGTATTTT,CASSRPQGSTDTQYF
.,.,TRBV7-2,TRBJ2-7,TGTGCCAGCAGCTGGGTTATGGGCAGGGGACGCGAGCAGTACTTC,CASSWVMGRGREQYF
.,.,TRBV29-1,TRBJ1-2,TGCAGCGTTGGGGGAGCTAACTATGGCTACACCTTC,CSVGGANYGYTF
.,.,TRBV2,TRBJ1-4,TGTGCCTCCAGGAGGGGAGCTGATGAAAAACTGTTTTTT,CASRRGADEKLFF
TRBD1,.,TRBV18,TRBJ1-2,TGTGCCAGCTCTCCCACAGGGGATGGCTATGGCTACACCTTC,CASSPTGDGYGYTF
TRBD2,.,TRBV11-2,TRBJ2-7,TGTGCCAGCAGTTTAGGAGCGGGATACGAGCAGTACTTC,CASSLGAGYEQYF
.,.,TRBV3-1/TRBV3-2,TRBJ2-5,TGTGCCAGCAGCCAGCGGAGCCCGACCCAGTACTTC,CASSQRSPTQYF
.,.,TRBV11-1,TRBJ2-1,.,CASGTTVGGGSTCIF
TRBD1,.,TRBV19,TRBJ1-1,TGTGCCAGTAGTATTAAGGGACAGGGGGTTCAGGCTTTCTTT,CASSIKGQGVQAFF
.,.,TRBV4-3,TRBJ1-1,TGCGCCAGCAGCCAAGATAGTGGCGGGGGAACTGAAGCTTTCTTT,CASSQDSGGGTEAFF
TRBD1,few,TRBV6-5,TRBJ1-2,TGTGCCAGCAGTTACGGACAGGGCGGCTATGGCTACACCTTC,CASSYGQGGYGYTF
.,.,TRBV7-9,TRBJ2-3,TGTGCCAGCACCAATGCTGGCCTTAGCACAGATACGCAGTATTTT,CASTNAGLSTDTQYF
TRBD1,.,TRBV29-1,TRBJ1-2,TGCAGCGTCCGCCTAGGGGACAGGGTCTATGGCTACACCTTC,CSVRLGDRVYGYTF
TRBD2,.,TRBV11-2,TRBJ2-3,TGTGCCAGCGGCGGGGGGGGCCCGCTTTCCACAGATACGCAGTATTTT,CASGGGGPLSTDTQYF
.,.,TRBV13,TRBJ1-1,TGTGCCAGCAGCTTACCCGGGAGTCTAGAGGGCACTGAAGCTTTCTTT,CASSLPGSLEGTEAFF
.,.,TRBV19,TRBJ1-2,TGTGCCAGTAGTATGTGGGGGGGTAGGGAGAGCAACTATGGCTACACCTTC,CASSMWGGRESNYGYTF
TRBD2,.,TRBV7-3,TRBJ2-7,TGTGCCAGCAGCCTCGGGACTAGCGGACCCTACGAGCAGTACTTC,CASSLGTSGPYEQYF
TRBD1,.,TRBV3-1/TRBV3-2,TRBJ1-2,TGTGCCAGCAGCCAAGATAGGACAGGGGAGATAGGTGGCTACACCTTC,CASSQDRTGEIGGYTF
TRBD1,.,TRBV5-1,TRBJ2-1,TGCGCCAGCAGCTCCCTGACAGGGTCTGGGATTAGCTCCTACAATGAGCAGTTCTTC,CASSSLTGSGISSYNEQFF
TRBD1,few,TRBV5-1,TRBJ1-1,TGCGCCAGCAGCCTGCCGGGACAGGGGAGCACTGAAGCTTTCTTT,CASSLPGQGSTEAFF
.,.,TRBV6-5,TRBJ1-5,TGTGCCAGCAGACCAGTGAATAGCAATCAGCCCCAGCATTTT,CASRPVNSNQPQHF
TRBD2,.,TRBV10-3,TRBJ2-5,TGTGCCATCGGGACTAGCGGGGGCTTAGAGACCCAGTACTTC,CAIGTSGGLETQYF
TRBD1,.,TRBV19,TRBJ1-5,TGTGCCAGTAGTGCCCGACAGGGGGAACGGCAGCCCCAGCATTTT,CASSARQGERQPQHF
.,.,TRBV24-1,TRBJ2-7,TGTGCCACCAGTGAAGGGGACTCCCCGCGGCTGTACTTC,CATSEGDSPRLYF
.,.,TRBV2,TRBJ1-2,TGTGCCAGCAAGGGAGGGTATGGCTACACCTTC,CASKGGYGYTF
.,.,TRBV12-3/TRBV12-4,TRBJ1-5,TGTGCCAGCGGTCAGAATAGCAATCAGCCCCAGCATTTT,CASGQNSNQPQHF
.,.,TRBV6-1,TRBJ1-5,TGTGCCAGCAGTGAAGGACTCCATCAGCCCCAGCATTTT,CASSEGLHQPQHF